What follows describes a single T cell receptor (beta chain). Its antigen is undetermined. The CDR3 extends over 16 amino acids. Trimming took 3 bases from V and 6 from J; bases not matched to a gene: 10. From germline, CDR1 is SGHRS and CDR2 YFSETQ. The data were taken from a study of OX40 agonist ivuxolimab in advanced cancers. Repertoires were generated with immunoSEQ multiplex PCR, while TCRdb's copy carries only in-frame clones and drops some. The top ten clones hold more than 0.85% of a sample with tens of thousands of clones, 88% of them seen once. Study-wide findings and caveats: Averaging showed that CD8+ T cells had more expanded clones than CD4+ did.

The chain is built from TRBV5-1 and TRBJ2-3, with TRBD1 matching 10 bases. This sequence was found in an adult with an advanced solid tumor such as melanoma, head and neck, liver or kidney cancer. The input for sequencing was CD4+ or CD8+ T cells sorted from blood, taken in a trial of the OX40 agonist ivuxolimab. The CDR3 DNA sequence: TGCGCCAGCAGCTCCAATTCCGGGACAGGGGCCGATACGCAGTATTTT. This encodes CASSSNSGTGADTQYF.